Shown below are 23 T cell receptor beta chains from a single sample sequenced in a study of cytomegalovirus exposure and HLA in healthy donors. PCR primers comprised 60 Vbeta and 13 Jbeta primers. Produced via immunoSEQ multiplex PCR; TCRdb's table is partial and in-frame only. The data hold some 190,000 clones, with 77% observed a single time. Material: PBMCs. The receptors originated from a man in his late teens or twenties in good health and CMV-seronegative.

The chain's CDR3 is CASSLLVSYEQYF. CDR3 nucleotides: TGTGCCAGCAGTTTATTAGTCTCCTACGAGCAGTACTTC. This chain links TRBV27 with TRBJ2-7, with D unresolved. The germline V gene encodes CDR1 MNHEY and CDR2 SMNVEV (reference sequence). The V gene lost 1 base and the J gene lost 0 bases, with 4 bases spanning the gap. This CDR3 comprises 13 residues.

The V call is TRBV5-4, the J call TRBJ2-3; a possible D gene is TRBD1 (5 bases). Trimming took off 4 bases at V and 4 bases at J, with 13 bases between the two ends. CDR1 and CDR2 from the germline V gene are SGHNT and YYREEE (reference sequence). The CDR3 contains 14 residues. The CDR3 DNA sequence: TGTGCCAGCAGCATACCTCAGGGTGCAGATACGCAGTATTTT. This gives the protein CASSIPQGADTQYF.

The chain combines TRBV15 with TRBJ2-5; D unresolved. The CDR3 totals 14 residues. The V gene's germline CDR1 is LNHNV and CDR2 YYDKDF (reference sequence). The ends were cut back, 0 bases at V and 2 bases at J, with 7 bases in the middle. CDR3 in amino acids: CATSRDTEQETQYF. The CDR3 bases are TGTGCCACCAGCAGAGATACAGAGCAAGAGACCCAGTACTTC.

This chain uses TRBV7-9 with TRBJ2-7, with D possibly matching TRBD1 (5 bases). This CDR3 spans 12 amino acids. Between the trimmed V and J ends, which lost 0 bases and 6 bases, there was a span of 6 bases. Germline assignment: CDR1 SEHNR and CDR2 FQNEAQ (reference sequence). CDR3 loop: CASSLAGAEQYF. Written as DNA, the CDR3 is TGTGCCAGCAGCTTAGCAGGGGCCGAGCAGTACTTC.

The chain uses TRBV19 and TRBJ1-1; D may be TRBD1 (5 bases). Germline assignment: CDR1 LNHDA and CDR2 SQIVND (reference sequence). This CDR3 has 14 residues. Deletions cut 2 bases from V and 7 bases from J, with 14 bases between. The CDR3 is CASSINRSKGEAFF. In nucleotides, the CDR3 is TGTGCCAGTAGTATAAACAGGTCGAAGGGTGAAGCTTTCTTT.

The J gene is TRBJ1-3, the V gene TRBV11-3, with D possibly TRBD1 on 6 matching bases. CDR3 length equals 14 residues. CDR1 is SGHNT, CDR2 YENEEA, per germline. V lost 5 bases, J lost 1 base, and 9 bases lay in between. The CDR3 sequence is CASSHGQSGNTIYF. The CDR3 DNA follows: TGTGCCAGCAGCCACGGACAGTCTGGAAACACCATATATTTT.

The J gene is TRBJ1-1, the V gene TRBV27; no firm D call. The germline V and J ends were trimmed by 0 bases and 8 bases, with 13 bases remaining between them. From germline, CDR1 is MNHEY and CDR2 SMNVEV (reference sequence). There are 14 residues in the CDR3. CDR3 protein: CASSLSGRSCEAFF. The CDR3 DNA follows: TGTGCCAGCAGTTTATCGGGGAGGAGTTGCGAAGCTTTCTTT.

The chain uses TRBV2 and TRBJ2-2; TRBD1 matches at 7 bases. The J segment lost 6 bases and the V segment lost 1 base, leaving 5 bases of the junction unmatched. Germline V gene lookup returns CDR1 SNHLY and CDR2 FYNNEI. CDR3 size: 15 residues. The CDR3 sequence: CASSEVRGTAGELFF. The CDR3 coding sequence is TGTGCCAGCAGTGAAGTCAGGGGGACCGCCGGGGAGCTGTTTTTT.

This chain links TRBV5-4 with TRBJ1-6; 9 bases are a match to TRBD1. Germline V gene lookup returns CDR1 SGHNT and CDR2 YYREEE (reference sequence). The CDR3 has 15 amino acids. Trimming cost V 0 bases and J 10 bases; bases outside gene matches: 5. The CDR3 DNA sequence: TGTGCCAGCAGCTTGGTGGGGACAGGGACCTCACCCCTCCACTTT. It yields the protein CASSLVGTGTSPLHF. Full variable domain (missing parts from reference TRBV5-4 and TRBJ1-6): ETGVTQSPTHLIKTRGQQVTLRCSSQSGHNTVSWYQQALGQGPQFIFQYYREEENGRGNFPPRFSGLQFPNYSSELNVNALELDDSALYLCASSLVGTGTSPLHFGNGTRLTVT.

A few counts support this clone. Other DNA sequences in the sample encode the same CDR3. The chain has TRBV5-1 and TRBJ2-1; D gene uncertain. Germline V gene data show CDR1 as SGHRS and CDR2 as YFSETQ. Trimming stripped 0 bases from V and 9 bases from J, with 4 bases between. This CDR3 region has 11 residues. The CDR3 DNA sequence: TGCGCCAGCAGCTTGGGAGGTGAGCAGTTCTTC. It encodes CASSLGGEQFF.

V is TRBV6-6 and J is TRBJ2-7; 12 positions agree with TRBD2. The CDR3 has 15 residues. The germline CDR1 and CDR2 sequences are MNHNY and SVGAGI (reference sequence). Losses at the gene ends were 5 bases for V and 0 bases for J; bases not matched to a gene: 2. The CDR3 DNA is TGTGCCAGCAGTAAGACTAGCGGGAGCTCCTACGAGCAGTACTTC. Translating gives CASSKTSGSSYEQYF.

The chain has TRBV10-3 and TRBJ2-1, with 13 nucleotides matching TRBD2. The J segment lost 8 bases and the V segment lost 2 bases, leaving 3 bases of the junction unmatched. Germline CDR1 reads ENHRY; CDR2 reads SYGVKD. This CDR3 contains 15 residues. CDR3 region: CAISEGLAGVDEQFF. The DNA of the CDR3 is TGTGCCATCAGTGAGGGACTAGCGGGAGTCGATGAGCAGTTCTTC.

The V gene is TRBV5-6, the J gene TRBJ2-1, with a weak D call TRBD2 (5 bases). The CDR3 extends over 15 amino acids. Germline assignment: CDR1 SGHDT and CDR2 YYEEEE. V was trimmed by 1 base and J by 2 bases, leaving 10 bases between them. DNA of the CDR3: TGTGCCAGCAGCTTGATACGGGGAACCTACAATGAGCAGTTCTTC. This sequence encodes CASSLIRGTYNEQFF.

This chain links TRBV2 with TRBJ2-3; the match to TRBD2 covers 7 bases. CDR1 and CDR2 from the germline V gene are SNHLY and FYNNEI. V dropped 7 bases and J dropped 4; count of bases not matched to a gene: 5. CDR3 length equals 13 residues. CDR3 sequence reads: CASKAGAADTQYF. The CDR3 nucleotides are TGTGCCAGCAAGGCGGGAGCCGCAGATACGCAGTATTTT.

In the case of this clone: Other DNA sequences within the sample encode an identical CDR3. This chain connects TRBV18 to TRBJ1-1; no reliable D call. The CDR3 consists of 13 residues. V was cut by 3 bases and J by 0 bases, with 5 bases left in between. Germline V CDR1 and CDR2: KGHSH, LQKENI. CDR3 sequence (DNA): TGTGCCAGCTCACCTCCGGTGAACACTGAAGCTTTCTTT. This sequence encodes CASSPPVNTEAFF.

The V gene is TRBV28, the J gene TRBJ2-3; no clear D. This CDR3 has 20 amino acids. Trimming pared 3 bases from V and 0 bases from J, leaving 25 bases between. The germline CDR1 and CDR2 sequences are MDHEN and SYDVKM. This chain's CDR3 is CASSFEDSVLTQSSTDTQYF. The DNA for the CDR3 is TGTGCCAGCAGTTTCGAAGATTCCGTCCTTACACAATCTAGCACAGATACGCAGTATTTT.

The chain links TRBV9 to TRBJ2-2; 7 bases agree with TRBD2. Losses at the gene ends were 3 bases for V and 1 base for J; bases not matched to a gene: 6. This CDR3 is built from 16 residues. Germline V gives CDR1 SGDLS, CDR2 YYNGEE. CDR3 residues: CASSASGGLNTGELFF. CDR3 nucleotides: TGTGCCAGCAGCGCATCCGGGGGGTTGAACACCGGGGAGCTGTTTTTT.

The chain recombines TRBV6-5 with TRBJ1-1, with 9 bases fitting TRBD1. The germline V gene encodes CDR1 MNHEY and CDR2 SVGAGI. V was pared by 6 bases and J by 2 bases, with 4 bases of the junction left unmatched. This CDR3 is built from 14 residues. The CDR3 bases are TGTGCCAGCAGGAGGACAGGGGCTAACACTGAAGCTTTCTTT. It specifies CASRRTGANTEAFF.

The chain combines TRBV25-1 with TRBJ1-3; D call uncertain. The end of the DNA fits TRBJ2-2 better, so the J call may be wrong. Germline assignment: CDR1 MGHDK and CDR2 SYGVNS. The CDR3 extends over 14 amino acids. As DNA, the CDR3 is TGTGCCAGCAGTGACCGCAGGTCCACCGGGGAGCTGTTTTTT. Protein: CASSDRRSTGELFF.

The chain combines TRBV10-3 with TRBJ1-2; D unresolved. V lost 0 bases and J lost 10, with 9 bases in between. Germline values: CDR1 ENHRY, CDR2 SYGVKD. The CDR3 spans 12 residues. The CDR3 sequence is CAISESGGFYTF. The CDR3 DNA is TGTGCCATCAGTGAGTCCGGCGGGTTCTACACCTTC.

This rearrangement joins TRBV12-5 to TRBJ2-2; TRBD2 is a possible D gene (5 bases). The CDR3 contains 14 residues. Trimming took off 5 bases at V and 6 bases at J, with 13 bases between the two ends. Germline values: CDR1 LGHNT, CDR2 FRNRAP. CDR3 loop: CASGGPADPGELFF. In nucleotides, the CDR3 is TGTGCTAGTGGTGGCCCAGCGGACCCCGGGGAGCTGTTTTTT.

The count of this clone is one. This chain links TRBV7-8 with TRBJ2-7; 10 nucleotides line up with TRBD2. There are 17 residues in the CDR3. The V segment lost 4 bases and the J segment 3 bases; nucleotides outside the gene matches: 12. In germline, CDR1 is SGHVS, CDR2 FQNEAQ. The CDR3 DNA sequence: TGTGCCAGCAGCTCACGCGCTAGCGGGAGATCTAACTACGAGCAGTACTTC. Translating it yields CASSSRASGRSNYEQYF.

This clone was seen once. This chain uses TRBV5-6 with TRBJ2-5; TRBD1 is a possible D gene (6 bases). Germline assignment: CDR1 SGHDT and CDR2 YYEEEE. With 1 base removed from V and 2 bases from J, the gap between germline ends came to 18 bases. The CDR3 runs to 17 residues. In DNA, the CDR3 is TGTGCCAGCAGCTTGTCATCGGCAGGGGTATGGCAAGAGACCCAGTACTTC. This translates into CASSLSSAGVWQETQYF.